This paragraph covers one T cell receptor (beta chain) sequence. Method: immunoSEQ multiplex PCR; TCRdb's copy keeps in-frame clones and lacks some. The sample includes approximately 63,000 clones, around four fifths of them seen just once. As to time point: pretreatment peripheral blood. This entry belongs to a study of PD-L1 blockade in urothelial cancer. About the study: Atezolizumab (1,200 mg intravenously every 3 weeks) began at some point between 2013 and 2015 for patients. Patients with male sex and bladder-origin urothelial cancer accounted for most of the roughly 29 enrolled. Prior regimens of chemotherapy numbered 0 to 3 per patient. Blood analyses occurred 3 weeks (second dose) and 6 weeks post treatment start.

In germline, CDR1 is MNHEY, CDR2 SMNVEV (reference sequence). The CDR3 sequence is 15 residues long. After removal of 5 bases from V and 3 bases from J, the junction contained 7 bases not matched to a gene. The chain carries TRBV27 and TRBJ1-3, with TRBD1 matching 7 bases. The sequenced sample was PBMCs, obtained around atezolizumab (anti-PD-L1) treatment. This receptor was identified in a man aged 65 to 79 with urothelial cancer. DNA of the CDR3: TGTGCCAGCAGTCTCACGACAGGGTATGGAAACACCATATATTTT. Translating gives CASSLTTGYGNTIYF.